Below, one T cell receptor beta chain is given with its context. V was cut by 4 bases and J by 1 base, with 14 bases left in between. The CDR3 contains 15 residues. Germline V gives CDR1 SGHRS, CDR2 YFSETQ. Method: immunoSEQ multiplex PCR; TCRdb's copy keeps in-frame clones and lacks some. The data show 230,000 or so clones, around 90% seen once. Participants came from about two dozen US areas, aged roughly 18 to 95 years. Each participant's cohort was designated according to participant-reported clinical history. The sample comes from a study of blood T cell repertoires in COVID-19. Study overall: PBMCs, B-cell-depleted T cells, or T cells provided the cDNA or gDNA that made up the material.

V gene TRBV5-1 combines with J gene TRBJ1-2; D may be TRBD1 (6 bases). This receptor was identified in a woman between 45 and 60 years old with acute COVID-19. The sample taken for sequencing was PBMCs or T cells enriched from blood (not recorded which). CDR3 bases: TGCGCCAGCAGCACGGGACACGGATATAACTATGGCTACACCTTC. It is translated as CASSTGHGYNYGYTF.